The source of this T cell receptor beta chain is a study of molecular identifiers for immune sequencing clone quantification. Findings and limits, study-wide: Spiked Jurkat TCR RNA equal to one cell could reportedly be picked out among some 1 million naive cells.

Methods described previously, with TCR primers listed, were used for bulk TCR libraries. TCRdb redid the calling of the PCR reads with MiXCR, one entry per CDR3 protein. Of a few hundred thousand distinct CDR3 sequences in the sample, roughly 25% are singletons; the top ten hold roughly 0.77%. Per germline, CDR1 SNHLY and CDR2 FYNNEI. V dropped 7 bases and J dropped 4; count of bases not matched to a gene: 13. The CDR3 totals 17 residues. The sorting of naive CD8 T cells used the CD8+CD4-CCR7+CD45RA+ phenotype. As regards this clonotype: The antigen is unknown.

The rearrangement links TRBV2 to TRBJ1-1, with 12 bases matching TRBD1. The material sequenced was naive CD8+ T cells from blood, with Jurkat cell RNA spiked in. Regarding subset: FACS-sorted CD8+CD4-CCR7+CD45RA+ naive T cells. This clonotype was obtained from a human donor in good health. Some libraries in this study had Jurkat cell RNA spiked in. The CDR3: CASTHPRDRGPSTEAFF. The CDR3 DNA follows: TGTGCCAGCACCCATCCGCGGGACAGGGGGCCGAGCACTGAAGCTTTCTTT.